Sequencing of this TCR beta chain was carried out in a study of glioma-infiltrating T cells. V shed 1 base and J shed 1 base, with 11 bases lying between them. CDR1 SGHRS and CDR2 YFSETQ come from the germline V gene. This CDR3 has 15 residues. Amplification of TCR alpha and beta CDR3 regions from RNA used iRepertoire nested multiplex PCR. Input was about 100-450 ng of tissue mRNA or PBMC total RNA. TCRdb fed the multiplex PCR reads into MiXCR, producing one record per CDR3 protein. Of 85,000 to 110,000 distinct CDR3 sequences listed, around 29% are singletons. The genes are TRBV5-1 and TRBJ2-5; no clear D gene. Material for sequencing was glioma tissue, nonneoplastic brain tissue, or PBMCs (not recorded which). This clonotype originated in a human donor with low-grade glioma or glioblastoma, undergoing nonglioma brain surgery, or in good health (not recorded which). CDR3 bases: TGCGCCAGCAGCTTGACCGTCCTAACCCAAGAGACCCAGTACTTC. Translated, it gives CASSLTVLTQETQYF. Full variable domain (remainder filled in from reference TRBV5-1 and TRBJ2-5): KAGVTQTPRYLIKTRGQQVTLSCSPISGHRSVSWYQQTPGQGLQFLFEYFSETQRNKGNFPGRFSGRQFSNSRSEMNVSTLELGDSALYLCASSLTVLTQETQYFGPGTRLLVL.